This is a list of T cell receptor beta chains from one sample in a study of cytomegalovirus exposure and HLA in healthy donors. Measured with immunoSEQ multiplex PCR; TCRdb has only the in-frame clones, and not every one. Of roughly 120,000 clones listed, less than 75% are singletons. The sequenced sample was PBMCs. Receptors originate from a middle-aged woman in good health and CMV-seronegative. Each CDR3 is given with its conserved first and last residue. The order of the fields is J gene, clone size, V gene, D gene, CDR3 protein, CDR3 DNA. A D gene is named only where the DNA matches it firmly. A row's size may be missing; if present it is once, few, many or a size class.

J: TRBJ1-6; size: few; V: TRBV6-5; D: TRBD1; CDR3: CASSRGTAFNSPLHF; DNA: TGTGCCAGCAGTAGAGGGACAGCCTTTAATTCACCCCTCCACTTT
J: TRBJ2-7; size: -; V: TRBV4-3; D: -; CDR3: CASSQDAGAYEQYF; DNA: TGCGCCAGCAGCCAAGATGCGGGGGCGTACGAGCAGTACTTC
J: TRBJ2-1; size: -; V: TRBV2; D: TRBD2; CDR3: CASSEAGGLMASGRREQFF; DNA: TGTGCCAGCAGTGAGGCAGGGGGCCTGATGGCTAGCGGGAGGCGAGAGCAGTTCTTC
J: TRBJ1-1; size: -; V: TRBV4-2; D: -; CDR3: CASSSQQGSNTEAFF; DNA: TGTGCCAGCAGCTCCCAGCAGGGATCGAACACTGAAGCTTTCTTT
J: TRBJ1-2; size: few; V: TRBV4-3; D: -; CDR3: CASSRGHVPYGYTF; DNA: TGCGCCAGCAGCCGTGGACATGTCCCCTATGGCTACACCTTC
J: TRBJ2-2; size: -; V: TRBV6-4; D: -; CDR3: CASRWGENTGELFF; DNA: TGTGCCAGCCGCTGGGGGGAGAACACCGGGGAGCTGTTTTTT
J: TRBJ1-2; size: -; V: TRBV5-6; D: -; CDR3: CASSGQPASYTF; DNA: TGTGCCAGCAGCGGACAGCCGGCCAGCTACACCTTC
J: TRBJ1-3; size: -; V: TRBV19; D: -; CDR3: CASSPQRSSGNTIYF; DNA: TGTGCCAGTAGTCCCCAGAGGAGCTCTGGAAACACCATATATTTT
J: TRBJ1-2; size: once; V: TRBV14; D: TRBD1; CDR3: CASSKGGFGYTF; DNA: TGTGCCAGCAGCAAAGGGGGCTTCGGCTACACCTTC
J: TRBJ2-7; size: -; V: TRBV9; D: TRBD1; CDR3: CASSVGPSSGTGAFGEQYF; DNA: TGTGCCAGCAGCGTAGGGCCCTCATCCGGGACAGGGGCTTTCGGCGAGCAGTACTTC
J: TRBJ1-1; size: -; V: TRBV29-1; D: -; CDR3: CTGVNPNTEAFF; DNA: TGCACCGGGGTGAACCCGAACACTGAAGCTTTCTTT
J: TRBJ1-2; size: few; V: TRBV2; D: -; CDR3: CASSEMSPENRYGYTF; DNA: TGTGCCAGCAGTGAAATGTCGCCCGAGAACCGCTATGGCTACACCTTC